This T cell receptor (beta chain) was profiled in a study of T-cell memory formation after mild COVID-19. The CDR3 runs to 14 residues. The germline V gene has CDR1 LGHNA and CDR2 YSLEER. Trimming removed 1 base at V and 2 bases at J, with 8 bases between. Each CDR3 protein gets one entry after TCRdb re-called the 5' RACE reads with MiXCR. The table includes about 410,000 distinct CDR3 sequences, 20% to 25% detected once. The clonotype comes from an adult woman who had mild COVID-19 (a few samples of this study predate the infection). Cell type and time point are not known. The rearrangement uses TRBV4-3 and TRBJ1-1, with unresolved D. Source material: PBMCs or a T cell subset sorted from them (not recorded which). The CDR3 loop is CASSQAWKNTEAFF. CDR3 DNA: TGCGCCAGCAGCCAAGCATGGAAAAACACTGAAGCTTTCTTT.